Below are 17 T cell receptor beta chains sequenced from a single sample in a study of cytomegalovirus exposure and HLA in healthy donors. With 60 Vbeta and 13 Jbeta primers, the PCR was carried out. The table came from immunoSEQ multiplex PCR; TCRdb's copy has only in-frame clones and leaves some out. This sample has more than 80,000 clones, with roughly 64% found just once. The sequenced material came from PBMCs. These receptors were taken from a woman aged 40 to 50 in good health and CMV-seropositive.

There are a few counts of this clone. V gene TRBV7-7 combines with J gene TRBJ2-2; TRBD2 might be the D (5 bases). The CDR3 loop spans 13 amino acids. V was cut by 1 base and J by 6 bases, with 6 bases left in between. Germline CDR1 and CDR2: SSHAT and FNYEAQ (reference sequence). The CDR3 region is CASSLGGSGELFF. As DNA, the CDR3 is TGTGCCAGCAGCTTAGGCGGGTCCGGGGAGCTGTTTTTT.

V usage is TRBV7-8 and J usage is TRBJ2-1; D not resolved. CDR3 size: 11 residues. Trimming removed 4 bases at V and 9 bases at J, with 7 bases between. CDR1 is SGHVS, CDR2 FQNEAQ, per germline. The CDR3 nucleotides read TGTGCCAGCAGCTCCAGGCGTGAGCAGTTCTTC. As protein: CASSSRREQFF.

In DNA, the CDR3 is TGTGCCAGCAGCCGGTGGAGGCTGAACACTGAAGCTTTCTTT. It is translated as CASSRWRLNTEAFF. V gene TRBV6-5 combines with J gene TRBJ1-1; D unresolved. Germline-derived CDR1 and CDR2 are MNHEY and SVGAGI. The CDR3 has 14 amino acids. The V end was cut by 6 bases, the J end by 0 bases, with 11 bases between.

The V call is TRBV28, the J call TRBJ2-1, with 10 nucleotides matching TRBD2. V dropped 10 bases and J dropped 6; count of bases not matched to a gene: 9. Looked up from germline, CDR1 is MDHEN and CDR2 is SYDVKM. The CDR3 totals 14 residues. This chain's CDR3 is CATVRLAGRNEQFF. CDR3 nucleotide sequence: TGTGCCACCGTAAGACTAGCGGGCCGCAATGAGCAGTTCTTC. The entire variable domain, with the rest obtained from reference TRBV28 and TRBJ2-1, is as follows: DVKVTQSSRYLVKRTGEKVFLECVQDMDHENMFWYRQDPGLGLRLIYFSYDVKMKEKGDIPEGYSVSREKKERFSLILESASTNQTSMYLCATVRLAGRNEQFFGPGTRLTVL.

This clone was recorded a few times. This rearrangement joins TRBV13 to TRBJ2-7; 10 bases are a match to TRBD1. V trimming: 4 bases; J trimming: 7 bases; junction bases outside the gene matches: 7. This CDR3 contains 14 residues. The germline CDR1 and CDR2 sequences are PRHDT and FYEKMQ (reference sequence). The DNA of the CDR3 is TGTGCCAGCAGCTGGTCCGGGACAGGGGATGAGCAGTACTTC. Its translation is CASSWSGTGDEQYF.

This clone has only one observation. V is TRBV5-1 and J is TRBJ1-1; D is possibly TRBD1 (5 bases). CDR3 size: 13 residues. Germline-derived CDR1 and CDR2 are SGHRS and YFSETQ. V was clipped by 3 bases and J by 2 bases, with 8 bases between them. The CDR3 DNA sequence: TGCGCCAGCAGCTATGGACAAAACACTGAAGCTTTCTTT. Amino acid sequence: CASSYGQNTEAFF.

This chain connects TRBV28 to TRBJ2-3, with 10 bases matching TRBD2. V was pared by 3 bases and J by 4 bases, with 13 bases of the junction left unmatched. Germline CDR1 and CDR2: MDHEN and SYDVKM. CDR3 length equals 18 residues. The CDR3 DNA follows: TGTGCCAGCAGTTTCTGGGCTAGCGGGAGCCGAGGACCAGATACGCAGTATTTT. It encodes CASSFWASGSRGPDTQYF.

The CDR3 nucleotides read TGCGCCAGCAGCTTGCTAGCGGGAGACCACGAGCAGTACTTC. This sequence encodes CASSLLAGDHEQYF. The chain recombines TRBV5-1 with TRBJ2-7, with TRBD2 matching over 10 bases. This CDR3 has 14 residues. The germline CDR1 and CDR2 sequences are SGHRS and YFSETQ. The V segment lost 1 base and the J segment 5 bases; nucleotides outside the gene matches: 3.

The CDR3 DNA follows: TGCGCCAGCAGCCCCAGGACAGGGGGATATGGCTACACCTTC. This translates into CASSPRTGGYGYTF. The chain links TRBV4-3 to TRBJ1-2; TRBD1 agrees at 10 bases. The CDR3 runs 14 residues. The ends lost 4 bases at V and 5 bases at J; junction bases unmatched: 4. CDR1 LGHNA and CDR2 YSLEER come from the germline V gene.

The V and J genes are TRBV6-5 and TRBJ2-5; TRBD2 aligns across 9 bases. Germline CDR1 and CDR2: MNHEY and SVGAGI. V was pared by 6 bases and J by 4 bases, with 9 bases of the junction left unmatched. This CDR3 region has 15 residues. Here the CDR3 reads CASSRPAGGRETQYF. CDR3 DNA sequence: TGTGCCAGCAGCCGACCAGCGGGAGGAAGAGAGACCCAGTACTTC.

This clone was recorded only once. J is TRBJ1-4 and V is TRBV2, with a tentative D call TRBD1 (6 bases). V lost 7 bases to trimming and J lost 5 bases, with 14 bases between them. The CDR3 loop spans 14 amino acids. Per germline, CDR1 SNHLY and CDR2 FYNNEI. CDR3 sequence (DNA): TGTGCCAGCACGGTGGACAGAATGAATGAAAAACTGTTTTTT. Translating it yields CASTVDRMNEKLFF.

The chain carries TRBV7-9 and TRBJ2-6; D remains ambiguous. The CDR3 loop spans 17 amino acids. Germline V gene lookup returns CDR1 SEHNR and CDR2 FQNEAQ (reference sequence). The V end lost 9 bases, the J end lost 0 bases, and 18 bases lay between the germline ends. CDR3 DNA sequence: TGTGCCAGTACTCGCGACATATCAAGCTCTGGGGCCAACGTCCTGACTTTC. Amino acids: CASTRDISSSGANVLTF.

This chain uses TRBV2 with TRBJ2-7, with 7 bases aligning to TRBD2. The junction had 7 bases not matched to a gene; V was cut back by 8 bases and J by 6 bases. In germline, CDR1 is SNHLY, CDR2 FYNNEI. The CDR3 runs to 12 residues. CDR3 in amino acids: CASGTTLGEQYF. The DNA of the CDR3 is TGTGCCAGCGGGACTACCTTAGGCGAGCAGTACTTC.

The V gene is TRBV5-1, the J gene TRBJ2-2; D ambiguous. The V and J ends lost 0 bases and 2 bases respectively, with 11 bases between them. The germline CDR1 and CDR2 sequences are SGHRS and YFSETQ. The CDR3 is made up of 16 amino acids. The CDR3 coding sequence is TGCGCCAGCAGCTTGGGACTTAGATTAAACACCGGGGAGCTGTTTTTT. Its protein product is CASSLGLRLNTGELFF.

This chain connects TRBV4-3 to TRBJ2-7, with 11 bases identical to TRBD2. The V gene's germline CDR1 is LGHNA and CDR2 YSLEER. V lost 0 bases to trimming and J lost 6 bases; unmatched junction nucleotides: 4. This CDR3 spans 15 amino acids. CDR3 protein: CASSQELAGDLEQYF. Written as DNA, the CDR3 is TGCGCCAGCAGCCAAGAACTAGCGGGAGATCTCGAGCAGTACTTC.

In this sample, this clone turned up a few times. The chain links TRBV14 to TRBJ2-7, with 7 bases identical to TRBD2. Germline CDR1 is SGHDN and CDR2 is FVKESK. The CDR3 consists of 17 residues. V shed 1 base, J shed 3 bases, and the junction held 12 bases outside the gene matches. The CDR3 DNA sequence: TGTGCCAGCAGCCAAGCCTTGAGCGGGACCATTTTCTACGAGCAGTACTTC. Its protein product is CASSQALSGTIFYEQYF.

This clone came up a few times. This chain joins TRBV28 and TRBJ2-3, with D tentatively TRBD2 (6 bases). The CDR3 extends over 18 amino acids. Germline lookup yields CDR1 MDHEN and CDR2 SYDVKM. Trimming pared 2 bases from V and 1 base from J, leaving 19 bases between. CDR3 nucleotide sequence: TGTGCCAGCAGTTTAGGTCTAGCGACGGTGGGGCGCACAGATACGCAGTATTTT. Translation: CASSLGLATVGRTDTQYF.